This is a list of T cell receptor beta chains from one sample in a study of cytomegalovirus exposure and HLA in healthy donors. Some clones are missing from TCRdb's copy, which holds only in-frame ones; the method was immunoSEQ multiplex PCR. The repertoire holds approximately 150,000 clones, with 68% as singletons. The sample comprised PBMCs. Receptor source: a man over 45 in good health and CMV-seronegative. CDR3s leave out the opening cysteine and the closing phenylalanine or tryptophan. Fields, in order: J gene, CDR3 length, V gene, CDR3 protein.

TRBJ2-3	14	TRBV5-1	ASSFIAGAPGDTQY
TRBJ2-7	10	TRBV2	ASSTGAYEQY
TRBJ1-2	13	TRBV5-4	ASRLVGGPGYGYT
TRBJ1-4	14	TRBV6-5	ASSYRGGATNEKLF
TRBJ1-6	14	TRBV12-1	ASSFGQDSSASPLH
TRBJ2-7	11	TRBV5-4	ASSLNQGGSRY
TRBJ1-2	12	TRBV5-1	ASSLEGLNYGYT
TRBJ2-2	16	TRBV15	ATSTPGQGQENTGELF
TRBJ2-1	14	TRBV5-1	ASSLGGQGGQDEQF
TRBJ2-7	11	TRBV9	ASSVGGVYEQY
TRBJ1-1	14	TRBV18	ASSSRQGAKNTEAF
TRBJ2-5	13	TRBV9	ASSPGGLAAETQY
TRBJ2-2	14	TRBV6-4	ASRPGGVMNTGELF
TRBJ1-2	10	TRBV28	ASSLKLYGYT
TRBJ2-7	13	TRBV28	ATYQPGQGTYEQY
TRBJ1-6	15	TRBV4-3	ASSQDRRGPGGSPLH
TRBJ2-3	12	TRBV5-1	ASSNSMVTDTQY
TRBJ2-2	15	TRBV27	ASSLIAGAPNTGELF
TRBJ2-3	12	TRBV29-1	SASGGAHTDTQY
TRBJ2-1	14	TRBV6-6	ASSSWTSGGANEQF
TRBJ2-3	12	TRBV2	ASSEGLAGNTQY
TRBJ2-3	13	TRBV5-8	ASSLESGVTDTQY
TRBJ1-1	12	TRBV10-1	ASSRDISNTEAF
TRBJ2-7	10	TRBV6-1	ASSATNYEQY
TRBJ2-7	11	TRBV29-1	SVATGGAYEQY
TRBJ1-1	11	TRBV28	ASIQGGGTEAF
TRBJ2-7	12	TRBV5-1	ASSLNPRDYEQY
TRBJ1-4	15	TRBV5-1	ASSLVDTGSQNEKLF
TRBJ1-3	13	TRBV11-2	ASSLVPLSGNTIY
TRBJ1-2	13	TRBV6-5	ASSLPGQGGRGYT
TRBJ1-2	11	TRBV11-1	ASSLDRVVGYT
TRBJ2-1	12	TRBV19	ASSKAGALNEQF
TRBJ2-2	16	TRBV4-3	ASSHVLGQGPNTGELF
TRBJ2-1	13	TRBV5-4	ASSSLAGAVDEQF
TRBJ1-2	14	TRBV28	ASRGPRTAAEGGYT
TRBJ1-2	10	TRBV2	ASTQENYGYT
TRBJ2-1	11	TRBV7-3	ASSLTGDNEQF